The T cell receptor (beta chain) under discussion was sequenced for a study of T cell responses to AZD1222 COVID-19 vaccine. About the research overall: It was second doses at about 4 or about 12 weeks that were pooled. Study conclusions and caveats: Spike was spanned by vaccine-associated CD4 TCRs, which were dominant at 160-218 and 743-854. The donor group comprised mostly white British people and more females; the analysis possibly underestimated clonal diversity.

Comment on this clone: Its antigen is currently unknown.

The method was immunoSEQ multiplex PCR; TCRdb's version includes in-frame clones alone and lacks a portion of them. The profile covers 100,000 to 130,000 clones, with approximately 90% appearing a single time and 22% taken by the ten largest. Sequenced here: peripheral blood, sampled on day 0 of AZD1222 vaccination. The sequence was obtained from an adult in good health.

The CDR3 region has the DNA TGTGCCAGCAGTTCCCCGGTCCCAGTGGGACTAGCGGGGGAAACCGGGGAGCTGTTTTTT. Translated: CASSSPVPVGLAGETGELFF. The gene calls are TRBV28 and TRBJ2-2, with 14 bases aligning to TRBD2. J was trimmed by 5 bases and V by 4 bases; bases with no gene match: 15. The CDR3 consists of 20 residues. Per germline, CDR1 MDHEN and CDR2 SYDVKM.